This T cell receptor (beta chain) was recovered during a study of T cell responses to AZD1222 COVID-19 vaccine. Findings and limits, study-wide: Seropositivity was recorded at baseline in only a handful of AZD1222 recipients. Spike-wide vaccine-associated CD4 TCRs dominated at 160-218 and 743-854.

To note about this clone: What it recognizes is unknown.

The CDR3 covers 14 residues. Germline V gene lookup returns CDR1 MNHEY and CDR2 SMNVEV (reference sequence). After removal of 3 bases from V and 7 bases from J, the junction contained 2 bases not matched to a gene. The method was immunoSEQ multiplex PCR; TCRdb's version includes in-frame clones alone and lacks a portion of them. The data hold around 210,000 clones, with roughly 94% observed a single time. The genes are TRBV27 and TRBJ1-6; 8 nucleotides agree with TRBD1. The origin of this receptor is an adult who received the MenACWY meningococcal vaccine as a control. Sequencing was performed on peripheral blood, taken 28 days after the second dose of the MenACWY control vaccine. The CDR3 coding sequence is TGTGCCAGCAGTTTCAGGGGGCAGAATTCACCCCTCCACTTT. Its translation is CASSFRGQNSPLHF.